This T cell receptor (beta chain) originates from a study of blood T cell repertoires in COVID-19. Method: immunoSEQ multiplex PCR; TCRdb's copy keeps in-frame clones and lacks some. The sample yields about 320,000 clones, about 91% seen once. Germline V CDR1 and CDR2: MNHEY, SMNVEV (reference sequence). This CDR3 has 18 residues. Trimming removed 3 bases from V and 6 bases from J; junction bases left unmatched: 14. Donors of Cohort 3 who recovered were those that had two negative PCRs, clearance, or symptom resolution. The rearrangement links TRBV27 to TRBJ1-5, with 10 bases lining up with TRBD1. The sequence derives from a woman aged 18-29 years who had recovered from COVID-19. Material: PBMCs or T cells enriched from blood (not recorded which). The CDR3 sequence is CASSLTGGAAMIGQPQHF. In nucleotides, the CDR3 is TGTGCCAGCAGTTTGACAGGGGGCGCGGCGATGATAGGTCAGCCCCAGCATTTT.